This T cell receptor beta chain emerged from a study of cytomegalovirus exposure and HLA in healthy donors. Study conclusions and caveats: The classifier, whose performance was assessed in both the original and validation cohorts, reportedly diagnosed cytomegalovirus status with high specificity and sensitivity.

Worth noting for this clone: Antigen unknown.

The length of the CDR3 is 16 residues. The V end lost 11 bases, the J end lost 0 bases, and 22 bases lay between the germline ends. CDR1 and CDR2 (germline): ENHRY, SYGVKD. Measured with immunoSEQ multiplex PCR; TCRdb has only the in-frame clones, and not every one. Among about 160,000 clones, about 88% were seen once, and the ten largest hold more than 2%. The clonotype comes from a woman younger than 30 in good health and CMV-seronegative. This sequence joins TRBV10-3 and TRBJ1-1; no definite D call. Material for sequencing was PBMCs. CDR3 coding DNA: TGTGCCTCAAGGGAGGGAATGACCTTATTGAACACTGAAGCTTTCTTT. Its translation: CASREGMTLLNTEAFF.